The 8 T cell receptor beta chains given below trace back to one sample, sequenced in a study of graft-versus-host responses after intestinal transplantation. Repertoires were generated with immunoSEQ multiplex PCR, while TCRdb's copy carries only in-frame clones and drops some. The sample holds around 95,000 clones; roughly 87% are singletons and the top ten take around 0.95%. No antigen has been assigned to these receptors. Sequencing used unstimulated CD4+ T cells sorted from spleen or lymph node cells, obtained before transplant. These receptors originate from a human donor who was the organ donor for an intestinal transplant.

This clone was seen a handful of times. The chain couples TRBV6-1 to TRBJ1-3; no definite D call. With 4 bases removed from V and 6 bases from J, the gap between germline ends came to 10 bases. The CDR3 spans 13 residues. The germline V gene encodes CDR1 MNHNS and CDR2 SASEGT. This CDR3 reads CASSVVAANTIYF. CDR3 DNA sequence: TGTGCCAGCAGTGTAGTGGCAGCAAACACCATATATTTT.

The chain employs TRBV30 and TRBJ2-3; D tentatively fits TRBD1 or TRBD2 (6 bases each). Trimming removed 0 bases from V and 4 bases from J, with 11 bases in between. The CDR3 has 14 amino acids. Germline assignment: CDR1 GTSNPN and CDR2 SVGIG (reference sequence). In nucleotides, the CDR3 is TGTGCCTGGAGTGTACGGAGGGGGGCAGATACGCAGTATTTT. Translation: CAWSVRRGADTQYF.

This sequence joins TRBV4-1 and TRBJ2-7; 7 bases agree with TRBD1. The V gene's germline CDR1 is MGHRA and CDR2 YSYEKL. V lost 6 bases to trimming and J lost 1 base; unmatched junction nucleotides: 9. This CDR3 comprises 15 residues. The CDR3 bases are TGCGCCAGCAGTAGAGACAGGGAGTGGTCCTACGAGCAGTACTTC. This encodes CASSRDREWSYEQYF.

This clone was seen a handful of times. CDR3 protein: CASSLAGYQPQHF. Here the CDR3 DNA reads TGTGCCAGCAGCTTAGCGGGATATCAGCCCCAGCATTTT. The V and J genes are TRBV13 and TRBJ1-5; D unclear. Trimming shortened V by 1 base and J by 5 bases, and 6 bases separated the two germline ends. This CDR3 comprises 13 residues. CDR1 and CDR2 (germline): PRHDT, FYEKMQ (reference sequence).

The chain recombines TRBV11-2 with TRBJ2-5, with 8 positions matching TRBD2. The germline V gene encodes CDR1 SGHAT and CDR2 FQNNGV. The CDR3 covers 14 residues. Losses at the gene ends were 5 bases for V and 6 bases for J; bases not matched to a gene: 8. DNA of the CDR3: TGTGCCAGCAGCCCTCGGGGGGGTGGTAAGACCCAGTACTTC. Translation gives CASSPRGGGKTQYF.

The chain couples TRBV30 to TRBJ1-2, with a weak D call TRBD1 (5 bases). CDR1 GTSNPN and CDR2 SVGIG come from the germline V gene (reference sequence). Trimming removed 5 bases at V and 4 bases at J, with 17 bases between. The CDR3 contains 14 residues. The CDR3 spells CAWAWDLRGYGYTF. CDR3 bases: TGTGCCTGGGCATGGGACTTAAGGGGCTATGGCTACACCTTC.

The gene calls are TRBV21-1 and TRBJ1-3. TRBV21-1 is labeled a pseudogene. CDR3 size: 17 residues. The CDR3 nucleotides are TGTGCCAGCAGCAAAGTTCTTAATGAAGACTCTGGAAACACCATATATTTT. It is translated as CASSKVLNEDSGNTIYF.

CDR3 amino acids: CASSSGTVLYGYTF. CDR3 bases: TGTGCCAGCAGCTCCGGGACAGTCTTATATGGCTACACCTTC. The rearrangement uses TRBV28 and TRBJ1-2, with 7 bases identical to TRBD1. CDR1 and CDR2 (germline): MDHEN, SYDVKM. V was clipped by 6 bases and J by 5 bases; unmatched bases: 9. The CDR3 has 14 residues.